The T cell receptor (beta chain) under discussion was sequenced for a study of chemoradiotherapy in HPV16-positive cancers. Study context: Candidate HPV-specific clones and shared TCR motifs came from two HPV16-positive patients.

Study-wide results and caveats: Only two HPV16-positive patients supplied the functional HPV-specificity definition. Candidate HPV-specific clones and E7-related TCR motifs grew in tumor during treatment.

Profiled with immunoSEQ multiplex PCR; TCRdb holds only in-frame clones, not every one. The sample lists about 9,000 clones, 85% occurring once. This clone turned up a few times. What it binds is not known. The clonotype originates from a human donor with HPV-associated anogenital cancer. The sample was tumor tissue, taken from a patient who underwent chemoradiotherapy.

This CDR3 is CASSQDLTVSGANVLTF. In DNA form, the CDR3 reads TGCGCCAGCAGCCAAGATCTCACCGTCTCTGGGGCCAACGTCCTGACTTTC. The chain carries TRBV4-1 and TRBJ2-6; no firm D call. CDR3 length: 17 residues. V lost 0 bases and J lost 0, with 9 bases in between. Per germline, CDR1 MGHRA and CDR2 YSYEKL.